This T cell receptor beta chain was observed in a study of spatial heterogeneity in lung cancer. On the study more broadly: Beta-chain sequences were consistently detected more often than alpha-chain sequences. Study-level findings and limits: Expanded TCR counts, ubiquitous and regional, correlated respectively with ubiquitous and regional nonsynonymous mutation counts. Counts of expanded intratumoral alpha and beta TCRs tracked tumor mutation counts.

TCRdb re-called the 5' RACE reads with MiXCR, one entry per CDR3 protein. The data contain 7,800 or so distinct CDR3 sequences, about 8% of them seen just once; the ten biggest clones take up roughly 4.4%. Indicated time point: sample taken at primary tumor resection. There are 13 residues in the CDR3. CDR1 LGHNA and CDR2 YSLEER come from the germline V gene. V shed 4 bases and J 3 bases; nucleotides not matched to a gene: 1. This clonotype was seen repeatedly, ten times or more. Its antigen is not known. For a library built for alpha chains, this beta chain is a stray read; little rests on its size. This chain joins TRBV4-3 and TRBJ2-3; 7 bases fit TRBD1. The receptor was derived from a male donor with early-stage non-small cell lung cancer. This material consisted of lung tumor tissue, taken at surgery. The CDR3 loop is CASSPTGTDTQYF. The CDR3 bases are TGCGCCAGCAGCCCGACAGGGACAGATACGCAGTATTTT.